What follows is one T cell receptor beta chain and its context. The specificity of this receptor is unknown. Qualities for individual bases were not recorded, and no much larger clone is one base off. The data belong to a study of shared clonotypes between healthy human individuals (dated by TCRdb to between 2020 and 2021). For the wider study: The cohort included a few men and a couple of women between 18 and 49 years of age. To estimate repertoire size and how much clonotypes are shared between individuals, the study performed deep sequencing of blood TCR repertoires from a few healthy adults. Different laboratories and diverse techniques were used to prepare libraries and sequence TCR repertoires, to increase sequencing depth and limit assay-specific biases. Leukapheresis yielded between about 0.94 and 9.5 billion PBMCs per donor. For each donor, CD4 naive and CD4 memory were each run on three plates, CD8 naive on two plates, and CD8 memory on one plate.

Paper-wide results and their limitations: Based on pairwise subsampling, the degree of clonotype sharing among donors was expected to be affected by sequencing depth. Sampling was restricted to blood, and TCR repertoires in tissue are likely to differ from TCR repertoires in blood. Naive subsets generally had larger estimated clonotype richness than memory subsets did. The small number of donors limited the genetic and exposure-history diversity represented. Incomplete sequencing was indicated by rarefaction of sorted-subset datasets, despite the large sequencing depth. When a handful of donors were compared, the shared fraction of clonotypes was about 5% for naive CD4, less than 4% for naive CD8, 2.3% for memory CD4, and around 0.37% for memory CD8. Higher generation probabilities were observed for clonotypes shared by all four sorted-subset donors than for non-shared clonotypes.

Healthy HIV-negative adults with no recently reported acute infections or vaccinations were included as donors. Only Caucasian adults living in Nashville, Tennessee, USA were represented among the donors. The CD8 memory samples were a combination of magnetically selected CD45RO+ cells and CCR7-negative CD45RA+ effector memory (TemRA) cells. After blood collection by leukapheresis, PBMCs were isolated using Ficoll-Histopaque density gradient centrifugation and then cryopreserved in the vapor phase of liquid nitrogen. Analytical flow cytometry was used to check the purity and quantity of every magnetically sorted T cell population. From each sorted fraction, genomic DNA was isolated and quantified by UV absorbance on a Nanodrop 2000c. In the germline V gene, CDR1 corresponds to SQVTM and CDR2 to ANQGSEA. Taken from cysteine to phenylalanine, the CDR3 has 16 residues. Only the CDR3 DNA is retained, 48 bases long and in frame from the first base. Ends trimmed: V by 4 bases, J by 0 bases; bases unmatched to a gene: 4.

TCR CDR3 regions were amplified from genomic DNA by multiplex PCR using the deep immunoSEQ assay. Genomic DNA extracted from each cell subset was distributed evenly over all wells of several immunoSEQ 96-well plates, and each plate served as one replicate. For sorted subsets, each replicate PCR was loaded with around 220 ng genomic DNA, equivalent to about 30,000 T cell genomes. Purified libraries were measured with a Qubit 3.0 fluorometer, size-checked on a Bioanalyzer 2100, and measured again with the KAPA Library Quantification kit. A separate single-read 150-cycle Illumina NextSeq 550 flow cell was used to sequence each immunoSEQ 96-well plate. The paper's data handling went like this. Because the immunoSEQ output included only junctional sequences and no quality scores, the filtering could not be the same as the filtering used for full-length reads. Sequences were annotated with PyIR, a Python wrapper for IgBLAST v1.9, using IMGT germline references to assign V/J genes and CDR3. Reads were removed for weak V/J assignments (E-value above 1e-6), missing CDR3, stop codons, out-of-frame junctions, or ambiguous translated residues. A V3J clonotype was defined by an identical inferred V gene, J gene, and CDR3 amino acid sequence. Percentage overlap between repertoires was calculated by dividing the number of shared unique clonotypes by the size of the smaller repertoire. Richness of each repertoire was evaluated using RTK rarefaction, the Chao1 estimator, and Recon v2.1 estimates of unobserved clonotypes. For all TCRbeta clonotypes obtained by the gDNA method from a few donors, generation probabilities were computed with OLGA. TCRdb's version of the immuneACCESS table is confined to in-frame rearrangements and falls short of the full clone set. An unresolved V gene accounts for under half of the shortfall where checked; the remainder is of unknown origin. That table supplies the V and J calls and clone size; D and trimming were determined from the DNA. This sample has 90,000 to 120,000 clones in its table, and about 72% of those were observed once. In total, the top ten clones hold around 24% of the sample.

The sequenced sample was memory CD8+ T cells sorted from blood. Read against the paper, the sample's cell subset or site label means: CD45RO+ cells pooled with CCR7-negative TemRA cells. The receptor was derived from a woman aged 25 to 39 in good health. This chain is built from TRBV29-1 and TRBJ2-3; 13 bases in the middle match TRBD2. The CDR3 amino acid sequence is: CSVAGTSGTSTDTQYF. The sequenced DNA: TGCAGCGTTGCCGGGACTAGCGGGACTAGCACAGATACGCAGTATTTT.